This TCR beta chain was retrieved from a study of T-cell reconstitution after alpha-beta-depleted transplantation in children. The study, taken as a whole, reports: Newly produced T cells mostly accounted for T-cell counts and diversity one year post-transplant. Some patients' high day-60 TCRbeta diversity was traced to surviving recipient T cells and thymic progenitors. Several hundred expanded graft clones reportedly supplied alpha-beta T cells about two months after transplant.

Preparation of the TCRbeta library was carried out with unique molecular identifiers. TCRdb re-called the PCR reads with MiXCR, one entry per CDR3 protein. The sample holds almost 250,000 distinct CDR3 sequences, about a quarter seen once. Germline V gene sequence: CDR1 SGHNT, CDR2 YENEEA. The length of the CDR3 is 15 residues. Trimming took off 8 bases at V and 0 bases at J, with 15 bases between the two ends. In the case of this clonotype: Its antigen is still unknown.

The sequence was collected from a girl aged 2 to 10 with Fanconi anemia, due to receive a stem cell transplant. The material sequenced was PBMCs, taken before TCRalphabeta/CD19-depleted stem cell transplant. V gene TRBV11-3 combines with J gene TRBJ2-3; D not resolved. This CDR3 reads CASPTWARSTDTQYF. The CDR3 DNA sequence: TGTGCCAGCCCCACGTGGGCTAGGAGCACAGATACGCAGTATTTT.